One and the same sample provided the 27 T cell receptor beta chains below, sequenced in a study of human T cells and chemical hapten exposure. TCRdb analysed the RACE reads with MiXCR anew, one entry per CDR3 protein. The data hold some 65,000 distinct CDR3 sequences, with around 6.1% observed a single time. The time point denotes: healthy volunteer bleed at 6 weeks. Total RNA came from unfractionated whole blood. What was sequenced was whole blood. The receptors shown here come from a female donor in good health. Some clones in this sample may be carry-over from other donors' samples.

In its sample, this clonotype was seen many times. The V and J genes are TRBV7-9 and TRBJ2-3, with 12 nucleotides matching TRBD2. The germline gives CDR1 SEHNR, CDR2 FQNEAQ (reference sequence). With V trimmed by 5 bases and J by 2 bases, 5 bases remained unmatched. This CDR3 has 16 residues. CDR3 DNA: TGTGCCAGCAGCGCCCGGACTAGCGGGGCCACAGATACGCAGTATTTT. Its protein product is CASSARTSGATDTQYF.

This clonotype was detected ten times or more. CDR3: CSAGGSGSSYNEQFF. The CDR3 region has the DNA TGCAGTGCTGGGGGTAGCGGGAGCTCCTACAATGAGCAGTTCTTC. This chain connects TRBV20-1 to TRBJ2-1; 9 bases line up with TRBD2. CDR1 DFQATT and CDR2 SNEGSKA come from the germline V gene (reference sequence). The trim removed 5 bases at V and 0 bases at J, leaving 5 bases unmatched. The CDR3 totals 15 residues.

In its sample, this clonotype was seen many times. V is TRBV28 and J is TRBJ2-5; no reliable D call. Trimming removed 5 bases at V and 1 base at J, with 14 bases between. The CDR3 consists of 15 residues. Germline loops: CDR1 MDHEN, CDR2 SYDVKM. CDR3 bases: TGTGCCAGCAGTCCCCCTCGACGGCCCCAAGAGACCCAGTACTTC. Translating gives CASSPPRRPQETQYF.

The chain has TRBV2 and TRBJ2-1, with D perhaps matching TRBD1 or TRBD2 (5 bases each). The germline CDR1 and CDR2 sequences are SNHLY and FYNNEI. The CDR3 contains 15 residues. Trimming stripped 6 bases from V and 0 bases from J, with 12 bases between. The CDR3 DNA is TGTGCCAGCAGCGGGACCGTAAGCTCCTACAATGAGCAGTTCTTC. It translates to CASSGTVSSYNEQFF.

The rearrangement joins TRBV14 to TRBJ1-1, with 10 bases aligning to TRBD1. Per the germline V gene, CDR1 is SGHDN and CDR2 is FVKESK. The CDR3 has 16 amino acids. The V segment lost 0 bases and the J segment 3 bases; nucleotides outside the gene matches: 4. In DNA form, the CDR3 reads TGTGCCAGCAGCCAAGAAGGGGACAGGGGTTACACTGAAGCTTTCTTT. Translation gives CASSQEGDRGYTEAFF.

In its sample, this clonotype was seen many times. This chain links TRBV19 with TRBJ2-5; TRBD1 agrees at 7 bases. Trimming cost V 6 bases and J 4 bases; bases outside gene matches: 5. Germline V CDR1 and CDR2: LNHDA, SQIVND (reference sequence). This CDR3 spans 13 amino acids. The CDR3 nucleotides read TGTGCCAGTAGCTGGGGACAGCGAGAGACCCAGTACTTC. Its protein is CASSWGQRETQYF.

The V call is TRBV20-1, the J call TRBJ2-3; 7 nucleotides line up with TRBD1. Trimming removed 1 base from V and 6 bases from J; junction bases left unmatched: 4. The CDR3 extends over 13 amino acids. The germline CDR1 and CDR2 sequences are DFQATT and SNEGSKA (reference sequence). The DNA for the CDR3 is TGCAGTGCTAGAGCCACAGGGGTGGATACGCAGTATTTT. Protein sequence: CSARATGVDTQYF.

The CDR3: CASSLLLATDTQYF. CDR3 bases: TGTGCCAGCAGCTTATTACTAGCTACAGATACGCAGTATTTT. The chain uses TRBV7-2 and TRBJ2-3, with a weak D call TRBD2 (6 bases). There are 14 residues in the CDR3. The germline V gene encodes CDR1 SGHTA and CDR2 FQGNSA. The V and J ends lost 2 bases and 3 bases respectively, with 9 bases between them.

This clonotype appeared many times. The chain has TRBV19 and TRBJ1-2; 9 nucleotides line up with TRBD1. J was trimmed by 4 bases and V by 6 bases; bases with no gene match: 9. The CDR3 length is 15 residues. Germline lookup yields CDR1 LNHDA and CDR2 SQIVND (reference sequence). CDR3 amino acids: CASSLTGGNLYGYTF. The CDR3 nucleotides are TGTGCCAGTAGCCTTACAGGGGGCAATCTCTATGGCTACACCTTC.

This clonotype was seen ten or more times. The chain has TRBV5-5 and TRBJ2-3, with D uncertain. CDR1 SGHKS and CDR2 YYEKEE come from the germline V gene (reference sequence). The CDR3 contains 15 residues. V lost 3 bases to trimming and J lost 6 bases, with 17 bases between them. The CDR3 sequence: CASSSSGPQRDTQYF. The CDR3 bases are TGTGCCAGCAGCTCGTCCGGGCCCCAGAGGGATACGCAGTATTTT. Complete variable domain (other parts from reference TRBV5-5 and TRBJ2-3): DAGVTQSPTHLIKTRGQQVTLRCSPISGHKSVSWYQQVLGQGPQFIFQYYEKEERGRGNFPDRFSARQFPNYSSELNVNALLLGDSALYLCASSSSGPQRDTQYFGPGTRLTVL.

This clonotype was observed many times. The V and J genes are TRBV7-9 and TRBJ2-3; D might be TRBD2 (6 bases). Trimming shortened V by 5 bases and J by 1 base, and 10 bases separated the two germline ends. This CDR3 has 14 residues. Germline V gives CDR1 SEHNR, CDR2 FQNEAQ (reference sequence). The CDR3, as DNA: TGTGCCAGCAGCCGGGACTCCCGCACAGATACGCAGTATTTT. It yields the protein CASSRDSRTDTQYF.

This clonotype was seen more than once but under ten times. This rearrangement joins TRBV29-1 to TRBJ2-5, with 10 bases aligning to TRBD2. Germline values: CDR1 SQVTM, CDR2 ANQGSEA. The trim removed 4 bases at V and 2 bases at J, leaving 4 bases unmatched. This CDR3 has 14 residues. The CDR3 sequence: CSVVVAGGQETQYF. In nucleotides, the CDR3 is TGCAGCGTTGTTGTAGCGGGAGGACAAGAGACCCAGTACTTC.

The chain recombines TRBV27 with TRBJ2-7, with TRBD1 matching 8 bases. Germline V lookup: CDR1 MNHEY, CDR2 SMNVEV (reference sequence). Losses at the gene ends were 0 bases for V and 3 bases for J; bases not matched to a gene: 4. This CDR3 has 15 amino acids. CDR3 residues: CASSLSGTGVYEQYF. The CDR3, as DNA: TGTGCCAGCAGTTTATCCGGGACAGGAGTCTACGAGCAGTACTTC.

This clonotype was counted a few times. The J gene is TRBJ2-5, the V gene TRBV29-1, with 13 bases fitting TRBD2. Germline CDR1 SQVTM, CDR2 ANQGSEA. This CDR3 region has 18 residues. V lost 2 bases and J lost 5; bases outside the gene matches: 14. CDR3: CSVEFSGRLAGGRETQYF. CDR3 nucleotides: TGCAGCGTTGAATTCTCTGGAAGACTAGCGGGAGGAAGGGAGACCCAGTACTTC.

There are a few counts of this clonotype. This chain links TRBV5-5 with TRBJ1-4, with unresolved D. With 5 bases removed from V and 5 bases from J, the gap between germline ends came to 10 bases. The CDR3 is made up of 13 amino acids. CDR1 is SGHKS, CDR2 YYEKEE, per germline (reference sequence). CDR3 DNA sequence: TGTGCCAGCAGACCGGACTCAAATGAAAAACTGTTTTTT. As protein: CASRPDSNEKLFF.

This clonotype was recorded at least ten times. The rearrangement links TRBV20-1 to TRBJ2-3; no definite D call. The germline V gene has CDR1 DFQATT and CDR2 SNEGSKA (reference sequence). This CDR3 region has 14 residues. V shed 1 base and J shed 3 bases, with 11 bases lying between them. CDR3 residues: CSARASSWTDTQYF. The CDR3 DNA sequence: TGCAGTGCTAGAGCCAGTAGTTGGACAGATACGCAGTATTTT.

The chain links TRBV12-3 or TRBV12-4 to TRBJ2-7; TRBD2 is a possible D gene (5 bases). Trimming took off 3 bases at V and 6 bases at J, with 9 bases between the two ends. CDR3 size: 12 residues. The CDR3 loop is CASSLPGIEQYF. The DNA for the CDR3 is TGTGCCAGCAGTTTGCCGGGGATCGAGCAGTACTTC.

The CDR3: CATSGASGSHEQFF. The CDR3 DNA follows: TGTGCCACCAGTGGGGCTAGCGGGAGCCATGAGCAGTTCTTC. The rearrangement joins TRBV24-1 to TRBJ2-1; 10 bases align to TRBD2. CDR3 length: 14 residues. With V trimmed by 5 bases and J by 8 bases, 5 bases remained unmatched. Looked up from germline, CDR1 is KGHDR and CDR2 is SFDVKD.

This clonotype was seen many times. This chain links TRBV6-4 with TRBJ2-5, with 11 bases fitting TRBD2. V trimming: 4 bases; J trimming: 1 base; junction bases outside the gene matches: 2. Per germline, CDR1 MRHNA and CDR2 SNTAGT. The CDR3 spans 15 residues. CDR3 loop: CASSAGTSGQETQYF. CDR3 coding DNA: TGTGCCAGCAGTGCCGGGACTAGCGGCCAAGAGACCCAGTACTTC.

This clonotype was observed a handful of times. The gene calls are TRBV27 and TRBJ2-7; D uncertain. Looked up from germline, CDR1 is MNHEY and CDR2 is SMNVEV (reference sequence). V was trimmed by 5 bases and J by 0 bases, leaving 8 bases between them. CDR3 length equals 13 residues. CDR3 sequence (DNA): TGTGCCAGCAGTGACCGGGTCTCCTACGAGCAGTACTTC. Translation gives CASSDRVSYEQYF.

This clonotype was counted at least ten times. The chain has TRBV9 and TRBJ2-3; no definite D call. CDR3 length: 15 residues. Per germline, CDR1 SGDLS and CDR2 YYNGEE. The V end lost 5 bases, the J end lost 0 bases, and 13 bases lay between the germline ends. CDR3 in amino acids: CASRGPSMSTDTQYF. The DNA of the CDR3 is TGTGCCAGCAGAGGACCCTCGATGAGCACAGATACGCAGTATTTT.

In its sample, this clonotype was seen many times. This rearrangement joins TRBV28 to TRBJ2-7; perhaps TRBD2 as D (6 bases). This CDR3 has 15 residues. Trimming shortened V by 5 bases and J by 3 bases, and 17 bases separated the two germline ends. CDR1 MDHEN and CDR2 SYDVKM come from the germline V gene. The CDR3: CASSTTGGLIYEQYF. CDR3 DNA: TGTGCCAGCAGTACAACCGGAGGGCTTATCTACGAGCAGTACTTC.

The V gene is TRBV14, the J gene TRBJ2-7; D gene uncertain. The CDR3 consists of 15 residues. The germline V and J ends were trimmed by 4 bases and 3 bases, with 16 bases remaining between them. Per the germline V gene, CDR1 is SGHDN and CDR2 is FVKESK. CDR3 nucleotide sequence: TGTGCCAGCAGCCTCAGACGCGGCTACTACTACGAGCAGTACTTC. Translation: CASSLRRGYYYEQYF.

The chain employs TRBV7-2 and TRBJ1-5; 8 nucleotides match TRBD1. The CDR3 extends over 16 amino acids. V lost 3 bases, J lost 0 bases, and 4 bases stayed unmatched. Germline V CDR1 and CDR2: SGHTA, FQGNSA. The CDR3 spells CASSFTTGDSNQPQHF. In DNA, the CDR3 is TGTGCCAGCAGCTTCACGACAGGGGATAGCAATCAGCCCCAGCATTTT.

This clonotype was detected many times. The rearrangement links TRBV28 to TRBJ1-1; D unresolved. Trimming pared 2 bases from V and 2 bases from J, leaving 9 bases between. The CDR3 covers 14 residues. Germline V CDR1 and CDR2: MDHEN, SYDVKM. CDR3 nucleotide sequence: TGTGCCAGCAGTTTAGTGGAGGGTAACACTGAAGCTTTCTTT. Its translation: CASSLVEGNTEAFF.

This clonotype was found many times. The J gene is TRBJ2-2, the V gene TRBV2, with 9 bases that match TRBD1. This CDR3 has 15 residues. Germline trimming cut 6 bases from V and 0 bases from J; bases unmatched to any gene: 2. CDR1 and CDR2 (germline): SNHLY, FYNNEI. This CDR3 is CASRGTGTNTGELFF. Here the CDR3 DNA reads TGTGCCAGCAGGGGGACAGGGACGAACACCGGGGAGCTGTTTTTT.

This clonotype was observed many times. V and J are TRBV12-3 or TRBV12-4 and TRBJ1-2; no clear D. V was pared by 3 bases and J by 8 bases, with 10 bases between. The CDR3 contains 12 residues. CDR3 in amino acids: CASSFQTGGYTF. The CDR3 DNA is TGTGCCAGCAGTTTCCAGACCGGGGGCTACACCTTC.